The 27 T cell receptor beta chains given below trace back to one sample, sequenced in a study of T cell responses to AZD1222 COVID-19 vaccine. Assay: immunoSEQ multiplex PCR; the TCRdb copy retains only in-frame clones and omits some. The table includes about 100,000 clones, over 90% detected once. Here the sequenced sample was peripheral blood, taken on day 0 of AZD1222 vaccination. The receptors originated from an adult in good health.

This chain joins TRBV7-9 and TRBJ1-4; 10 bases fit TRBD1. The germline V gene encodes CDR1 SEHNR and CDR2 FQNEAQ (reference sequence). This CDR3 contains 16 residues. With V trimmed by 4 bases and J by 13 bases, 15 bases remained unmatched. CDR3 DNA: TGTGCCAGCAGCTCCCCCCCACCGGGACAGGGGCCGGGACTGTTTTTT. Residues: CASSSPPPGQGPGLFF.

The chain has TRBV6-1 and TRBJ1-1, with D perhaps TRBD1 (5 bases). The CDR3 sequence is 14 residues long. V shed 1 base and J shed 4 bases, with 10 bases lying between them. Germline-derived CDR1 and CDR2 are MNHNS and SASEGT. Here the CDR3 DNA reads TGTGCCAGCAGTGAAGACAGGAAAAGCACTGAAGCTTTCTTT. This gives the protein CASSEDRKSTEAFF.

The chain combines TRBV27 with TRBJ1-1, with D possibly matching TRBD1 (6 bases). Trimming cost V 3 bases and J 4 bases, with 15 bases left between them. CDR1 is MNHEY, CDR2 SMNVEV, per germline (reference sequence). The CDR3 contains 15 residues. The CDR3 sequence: CASSLGGLVVTEAFF. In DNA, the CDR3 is TGTGCCAGCAGTTTGGGGGGCCTCGTTGTCACTGAAGCTTTCTTT.

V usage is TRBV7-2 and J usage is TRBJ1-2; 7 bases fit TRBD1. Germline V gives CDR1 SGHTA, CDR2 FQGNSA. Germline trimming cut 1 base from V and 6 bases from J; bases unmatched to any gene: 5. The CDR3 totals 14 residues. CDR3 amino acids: CASSLDRGVHGYTF. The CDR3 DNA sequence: TGTGCCAGCAGCTTAGACAGGGGAGTCCATGGCTACACCTTC.

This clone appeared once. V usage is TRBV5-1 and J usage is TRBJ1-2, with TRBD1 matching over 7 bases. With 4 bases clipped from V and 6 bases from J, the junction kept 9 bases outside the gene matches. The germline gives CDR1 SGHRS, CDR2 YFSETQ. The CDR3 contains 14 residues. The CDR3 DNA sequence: TGCGCCAGCAGCCATCAGACAGGGAACAATGGCTACACCTTC. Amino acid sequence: CASSHQTGNNGYTF.

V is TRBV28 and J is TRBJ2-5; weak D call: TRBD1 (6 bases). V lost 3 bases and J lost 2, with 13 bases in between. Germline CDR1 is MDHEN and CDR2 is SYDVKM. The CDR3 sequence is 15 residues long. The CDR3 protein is CASSLPGDMQETQYF. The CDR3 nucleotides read TGTGCCAGCAGTTTGCCAGGGGACATGCAAGAGACCCAGTACTTC.

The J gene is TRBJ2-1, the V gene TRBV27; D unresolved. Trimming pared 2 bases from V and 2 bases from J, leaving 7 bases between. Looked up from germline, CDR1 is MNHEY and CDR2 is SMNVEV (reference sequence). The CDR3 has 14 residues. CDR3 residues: CASSLTGTYNEQFF. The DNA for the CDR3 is TGTGCCAGCAGTTTAACTGGGACCTACAATGAGCAGTTCTTC.

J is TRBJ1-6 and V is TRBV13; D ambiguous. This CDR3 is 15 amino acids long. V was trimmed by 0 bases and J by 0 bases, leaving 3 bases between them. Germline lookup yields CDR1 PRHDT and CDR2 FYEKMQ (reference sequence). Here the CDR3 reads CASSLGSSYNSPLHF. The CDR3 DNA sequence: TGTGCCAGCAGCTTAGGCAGCTCCTATAATTCACCCCTCCACTTT.

The CDR3 DNA reads as TGTGCCAGCAGCTTAGAGACTAGCGGAACAGATACGCAGTATTTT. Translation gives CASSLETSGTDTQYF. The chain links TRBV7-9 to TRBJ2-3; 9 nucleotides agree with TRBD2. V lost 1 base and J lost 3; bases outside the gene matches: 2. The CDR3 is made up of 15 amino acids. CDR1 is SEHNR, CDR2 FQNEAQ, per germline (reference sequence).

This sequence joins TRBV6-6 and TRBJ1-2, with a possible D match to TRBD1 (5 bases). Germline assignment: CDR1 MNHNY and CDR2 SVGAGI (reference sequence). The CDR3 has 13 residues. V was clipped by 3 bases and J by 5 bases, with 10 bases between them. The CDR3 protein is CASSYIGGYGYTF. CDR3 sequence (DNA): TGTGCCAGCAGTTATATCGGGGGATATGGCTACACCTTC.

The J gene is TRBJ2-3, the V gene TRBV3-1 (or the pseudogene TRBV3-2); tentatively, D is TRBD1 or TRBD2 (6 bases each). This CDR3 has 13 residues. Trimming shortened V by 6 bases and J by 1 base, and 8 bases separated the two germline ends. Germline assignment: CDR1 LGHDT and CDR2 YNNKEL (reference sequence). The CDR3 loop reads CASRRGGTDTQYF. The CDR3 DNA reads TGTGCCAGCAGAAGGGGGGGCACAGATACGCAGTATTTT.

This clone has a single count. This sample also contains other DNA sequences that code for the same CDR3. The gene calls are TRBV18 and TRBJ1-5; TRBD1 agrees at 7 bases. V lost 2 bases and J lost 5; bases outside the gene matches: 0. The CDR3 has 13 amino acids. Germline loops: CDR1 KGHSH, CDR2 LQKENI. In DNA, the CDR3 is TGTGCCAGCTCACCAGGACAGGATCAGCCCCAGCATTTT. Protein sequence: CASSPGQDQPQHF.

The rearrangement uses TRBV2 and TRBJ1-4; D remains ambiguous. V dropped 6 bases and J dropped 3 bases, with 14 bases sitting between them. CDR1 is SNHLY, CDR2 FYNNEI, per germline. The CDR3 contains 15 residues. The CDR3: CASSGLPTANEKLFF. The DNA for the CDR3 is TGTGCCAGCAGCGGCCTTCCTACGGCTAATGAAAAACTGTTTTTT.

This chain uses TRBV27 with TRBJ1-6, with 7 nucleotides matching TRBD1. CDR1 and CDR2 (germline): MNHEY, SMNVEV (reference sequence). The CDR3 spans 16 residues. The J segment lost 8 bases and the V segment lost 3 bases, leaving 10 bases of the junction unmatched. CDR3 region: CASSLFPGTEYSPLHF. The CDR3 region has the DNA TGTGCCAGCAGTTTGTTCCCCGGGACAGAGTATTCACCCCTCCACTTT.

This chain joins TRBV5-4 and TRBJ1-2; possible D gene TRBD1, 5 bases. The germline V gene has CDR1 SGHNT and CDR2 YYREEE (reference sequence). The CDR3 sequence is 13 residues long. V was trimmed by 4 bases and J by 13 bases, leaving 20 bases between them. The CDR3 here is CASSPGGFGTSTF. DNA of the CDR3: TGTGCCAGCAGCCCCGGGGGATTTGGTACATCCACCTTC.

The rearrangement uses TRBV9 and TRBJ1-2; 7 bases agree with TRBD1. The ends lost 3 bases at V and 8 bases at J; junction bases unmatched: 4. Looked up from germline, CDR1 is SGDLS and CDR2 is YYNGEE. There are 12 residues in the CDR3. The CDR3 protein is CASSATGFGYTF. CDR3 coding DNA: TGTGCCAGCAGCGCGACAGGGTTCGGCTACACCTTC.

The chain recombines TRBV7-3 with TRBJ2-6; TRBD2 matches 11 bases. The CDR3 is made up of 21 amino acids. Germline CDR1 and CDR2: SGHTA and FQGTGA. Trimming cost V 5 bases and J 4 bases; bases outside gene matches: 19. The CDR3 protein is CASSPRPGTSGTRSGANVLTF. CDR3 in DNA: TGTGCCAGCAGCCCGAGGCCGGGGACTAGCGGAACCCGGTCGGGGGCCAACGTCCTGACTTTC.

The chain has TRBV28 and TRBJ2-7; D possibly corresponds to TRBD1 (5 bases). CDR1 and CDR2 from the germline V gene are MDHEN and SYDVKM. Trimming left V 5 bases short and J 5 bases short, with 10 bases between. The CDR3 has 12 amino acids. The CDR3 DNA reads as TGTGCCAGCAGTACTCAGGGCCACGAGCAGTACTTC. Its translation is CASSTQGHEQYF.

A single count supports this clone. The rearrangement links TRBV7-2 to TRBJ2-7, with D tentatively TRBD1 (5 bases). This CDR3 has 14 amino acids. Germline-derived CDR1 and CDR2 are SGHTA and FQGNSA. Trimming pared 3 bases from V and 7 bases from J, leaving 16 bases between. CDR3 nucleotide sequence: TGTGCCAGCAGCTTGGGGCCCGCGTCGAGGGAGCAGTACTTC. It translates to CASSLGPASREQYF.

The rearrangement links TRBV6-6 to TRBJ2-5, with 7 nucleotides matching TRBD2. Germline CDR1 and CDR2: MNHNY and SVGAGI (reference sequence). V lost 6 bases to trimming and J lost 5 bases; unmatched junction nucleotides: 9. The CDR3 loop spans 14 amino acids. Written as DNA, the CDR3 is TGTGCCAGCAGCCCCCCCACCGGGGGGGAGACCCAGTACTTC. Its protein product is CASSPPTGGETQYF.

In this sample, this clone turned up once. The CDR3 nucleotides are TGCGCCAGCAGCGGGGCACAGGGGCCGGGGGATGGCTACACCTTC. This gives the protein CASSGAQGPGDGYTF. The J gene is TRBJ1-2, the V gene TRBV5-1, with 7 bases matching TRBD1. CDR3 length: 15 residues. Per germline, CDR1 SGHRS and CDR2 YFSETQ. The junction had 12 bases not matched to a gene; V was cut back by 4 bases and J by 6 bases. Looking up the rest from reference TRBV5-1 and TRBJ1-2 gives the full variable domain: KAGVTQTPRYLIKTRGQQVTLSCSPISGHRSVSWYQQTPGQGLQFLFEYFSETQRNKGNFPGRFSGRQFSNSRSEMNVSTLELGDSALYLCASSGAQGPGDGYTFGSGTRLTVV.

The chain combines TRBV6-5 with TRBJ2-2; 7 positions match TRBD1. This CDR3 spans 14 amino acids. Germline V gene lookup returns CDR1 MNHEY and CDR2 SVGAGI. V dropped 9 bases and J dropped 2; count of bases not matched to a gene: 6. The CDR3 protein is CASWDRLNTGELFF. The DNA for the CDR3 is TGTGCCAGTTGGGACAGATTAAACACCGGGGAGCTGTTTTTT.

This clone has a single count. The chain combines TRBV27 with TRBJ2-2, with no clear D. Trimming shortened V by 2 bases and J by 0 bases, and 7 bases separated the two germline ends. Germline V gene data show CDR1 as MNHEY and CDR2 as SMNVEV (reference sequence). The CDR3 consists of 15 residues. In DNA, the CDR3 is TGTGCCAGCAGTTTAGGACGGTCGAACACCGGGGAGCTGTTTTTT. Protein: CASSLGRSNTGELFF.

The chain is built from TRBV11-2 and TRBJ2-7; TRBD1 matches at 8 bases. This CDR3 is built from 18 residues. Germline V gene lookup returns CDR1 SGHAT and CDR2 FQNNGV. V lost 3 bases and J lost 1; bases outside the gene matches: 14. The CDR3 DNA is TGTGCCAGCAGCTTCTTCCGCCCAGGGGGCCCAGCATCCTACGAGCAGTACTTC. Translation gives CASSFFRPGGPASYEQYF.

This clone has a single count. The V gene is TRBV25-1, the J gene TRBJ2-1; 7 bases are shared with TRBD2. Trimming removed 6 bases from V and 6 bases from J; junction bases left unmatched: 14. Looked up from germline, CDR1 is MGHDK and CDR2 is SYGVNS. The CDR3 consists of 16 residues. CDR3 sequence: CASSDVGAGVFNEQFF. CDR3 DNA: TGTGCCAGCAGCGACGTTGGGGCGGGAGTATTCAATGAGCAGTTCTTC. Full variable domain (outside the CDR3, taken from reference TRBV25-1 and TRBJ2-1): EADIYQTPRYLVIGTGKKITLECSQTMGHDKMYWYQQDPGMELHLIHYSYGVNSTEKGDLSSESTVSRIRTEHFPLTLESARPSHTSQYLCASSDVGAGVFNEQFFGPGTRLTVL.

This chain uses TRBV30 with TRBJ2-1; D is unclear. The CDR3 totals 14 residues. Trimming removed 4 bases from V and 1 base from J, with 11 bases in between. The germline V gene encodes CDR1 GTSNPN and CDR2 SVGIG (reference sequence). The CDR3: CAWTRQSSYNEQFF. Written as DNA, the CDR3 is TGTGCCTGGACACGACAATCGTCCTACAATGAGCAGTTCTTC.

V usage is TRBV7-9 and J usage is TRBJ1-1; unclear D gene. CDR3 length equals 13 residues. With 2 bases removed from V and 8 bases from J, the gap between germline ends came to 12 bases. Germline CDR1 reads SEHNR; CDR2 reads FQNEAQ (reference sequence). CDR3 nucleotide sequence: TGTGCCAGCAGCTTAATGTCTATAGGGGAAGCTTTCTTT. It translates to CASSLMSIGEAFF.